This TCR beta chain is from a study of cytomegalovirus exposure and HLA in healthy donors. Whole-study context: The early release's HLA-typed donors yielded 80 million to 95 million unique TCRs. Study-wide findings and caveats: There were a few CMV-associated chains whose specificity for CMV antigens was confirmed in vitro.

The PCR employed 60 Vbeta primers together with 13 Jbeta primers. Repertoires were generated with immunoSEQ multiplex PCR, while TCRdb's copy carries only in-frame clones and drops some. The sample lists about 180,000 clones; more than 75% were seen once. This clone was seen just once. Its cognate antigen is unknown. Sequenced: PBMCs. This TCR was sampled from a young woman in good health and CMV-seropositive.

The CDR3 coding sequence is TGCGCCAGCAGCCAAGAGCGTTATCCTCAATACGAGCAGTACTTC. Protein: CASSQERYPQYEQYF. This sequence joins TRBV4-3 and TRBJ2-7; no firm D call. CDR1 is LGHNA and CDR2 is YSLEER in the germline V gene. This CDR3 is built from 15 residues. With 0 bases removed from V and 4 bases from J, the gap between germline ends came to 13 bases.